Described below is a single T cell receptor (beta chain) sequence and its context. No cognate antigen has been identified for it. No much larger clone exists at a distance of one base, and base qualities are not known. On a MiSeq, deep resolution sequencing aimed for a depth between 1 in 1 million and 1 in 200,000 T cells, with each clonotype covered approximately 9.2x on average. The immunoSEQ hsTCRB Kit was used to generate the TCR beta libraries. On the authors' methods: The data were analyzed with ImmunoSEQ Analyzer and ImmunoSEQ Data Assistant, and V, D and J gene assignments followed IMGT definitions. Clonality was computed as one minus normalized Shannon entropy of productive rearrangement frequencies, ranging from 0 to 1. Only overrepresented clonotypes making up at least 0.05% of each patient's repertoire were included in the public clonotype analysis. Some 13 age-matched healthy donor repertoires from immuneACCESS served as clonality controls. The immuneACCESS repertoire file appears here via TCRdb, limited to in-frame rearrangements. These files lack a portion of the clones; in checked studies, under half of the deficit traces to unresolved V genes, and the cause of the others is not known. For V, J and clone size, that table is used; D and trimming come from the DNA. For this sample the table gives approximately 340,000 clones, of which 67% were detected only once. The ten top clones hold roughly 6% of the sample.

Between the V and J ends, shortened by 5 bases and 5 bases respectively, the junction contains 12 bases. From cysteine to phenylalanine, the CDR3 is 13 amino acids long. Only the CDR3 DNA is retained, 39 bases long and in frame from the first base. Sequences LNHDA (CDR1) and SQIVND (CDR2) are obtained from the germline V gene (reference sequence). This record comes from a study of cytotoxic CD8 clonotypes in ibrutinib-treated CLL listed by TCRdb under 2021. As for the study more broadly: The cohort was composed of ten to eleven relapsed/refractory and about 15 treatment-naive patients; IGHV unmutated status was identified in 17 patients. Responses were partial in 25 or so patients and complete in 2; after median around 65 months follow-up, around 15 stayed in remission and about twelve progressed. The response samples were drawn at a median of 12 months into treatment, with a range of roughly 6 to 36 months. Samples averaged approximately 260,000 productive templates and 94,082 productive rearrangements. Of the roughly 81 people in the trial, approximately 26 had longitudinal samples available. Cryopreserved peripheral blood mononuclear cells were obtained prior to treatment, at the time of response, and at either disease progression or sustained remission. Every remission and progressive disease sample was obtained while ibrutinib was still being received by the patients.

For TCR beta library preparation, about 2.2 micrograms of genomic DNA was extracted from cryopreserved PBMCs. Longitudinal blood samples from CLL patients on ibrutinib monotherapy were analyzed using high-throughput TCR beta sequencing. The patients took part in an open-label, single-center phase 2 trial of ibrutinib monotherapy. Findings and caveats that apply to the study as a whole: Sampling times were not matched between patients in sustained remission and patients whose disease was progressing, and lymph node repertoires were not examined. Public clonotypes were rare and either contracted or stayed stable during treatment, and the rise in clonality at ibrutinib response reflected the expansion of private clonotypes. Baseline clonality exceeded that of age-matched healthy donors and correlated strongly with circulating CD8+ T-cell counts. Clonality rose at ibrutinib response, remained stable during sustained remission, and dropped back toward baseline at progression.

The TCR sequence derives from a human donor with chronic lymphocytic leukemia. The sequencing here drew on PBMCs, taken after 36 months of ibrutinib treatment. The sequence links TRBV19 to TRBJ2-5; no D gene is confidently identified. The nucleotide sequence is given as TGTGCCAGTAGTCGGGCGACTGGGGAGACCCAGTACTTC. Its protein is CASSRATGETQYF.